One sample yielded the 21 T cell receptor beta chains listed below, sequenced in a study of T cell repertoires in cytomegalovirus infection. No antigen is known for these receptors. TCRdb fed the reads into MiXCR, producing one record per CDR3 protein. The table has about 470,000 distinct CDR3 sequences, more than 40% seen once. The sample in question was cultured PBMCs, obtained from culture after CMV antigen stimulation. These receptors were taken from a human donor in good health (CMV status not recorded). Some clones in this sample may be carry-over from other donors' samples.

The V gene is TRBV27, the J gene TRBJ1-2; D possibly corresponds to TRBD1 (6 bases). The V gene lost 5 bases and the J gene lost 7 bases, with 14 bases spanning the gap. This CDR3 comprises 13 residues. Germline V gene lookup returns CDR1 MNHEY and CDR2 SMNVEV (reference sequence). The CDR3 DNA sequence: TGTGCCAGCAGTCGTCCAGGGGAGAGTGGCTACACCTTC. Translating gives CASSRPGESGYTF.

The chain employs TRBV12-3 or TRBV12-4 and TRBJ2-2; D ambiguous. CDR3 length: 13 residues. The V end lost 10 bases, the J end lost 6 bases, and 15 bases lay between the germline ends. As DNA, the CDR3 is TGTGCCACCCCCCCTAAGGGTGCCGGGGAGCTGTTTTTT. Protein: CATPPKGAGELFF.

This clonotype was seen only a few times. DNA of the CDR3: TGCGCCAGCAGCCAAGAAACGGGGGTGCAAAAGACCCAGTACTTC. It specifies CASSQETGVQKTQYF. This chain links TRBV4-1 with TRBJ2-5; D possibly corresponds to TRBD2 (6 bases). Deletions cut 0 bases from V and 6 bases from J, with 14 bases between. This CDR3 is built from 15 residues. CDR1 and CDR2 from the germline V gene are MGHRA and YSYEKL.

This clonotype was observed a single time. The J gene is TRBJ1-3, the V gene TRBV7-9; a possible D gene is TRBD1 (6 bases). This CDR3 spans 15 amino acids. With 6 bases removed from V and 0 bases from J, the gap between germline ends came to 12 bases. Germline V gene sequence: CDR1 SEHNR, CDR2 FQNEAQ (reference sequence). CDR3 DNA: TGTGCCAGCAGTTATACAGGGACCTCTGGAAACACCATATATTTT. Translated, it gives CASSYTGTSGNTIYF.

The rearrangement uses TRBV5-5 and TRBJ1-1; D is possibly TRBD1 (6 bases). The germline V and J ends were trimmed by 3 bases and 11 bases, with 23 bases remaining between them. There are 15 residues in the CDR3. CDR1 and CDR2 (germline): SGHKS, YYEKEE (reference sequence). CDR3 in amino acids: CASSSIGDGGGSAFF. CDR3 nucleotides: TGTGCCAGCAGCTCAATAGGGGATGGGGGCGGCTCGGCTTTCTTT.

V and J are TRBV20-1 and TRBJ2-7; no reliable D call. V was clipped by 5 bases and J by 2 bases, with 10 bases between them. The CDR3 is 12 residues long. CDR1 and CDR2 from the germline V gene are DFQATT and SNEGSKA (reference sequence). The CDR3 here is CSALREAYEQYF. CDR3 DNA: TGCAGTGCTTTAAGGGAAGCCTACGAGCAGTACTTC.

This chain uses TRBV4-3 with TRBJ1-2, with D possibly being TRBD1 (6 bases). V was clipped by 4 bases and J by 5 bases, with 20 bases between them. The CDR3 sequence is 16 residues long. The V gene's germline CDR1 is LGHNA and CDR2 YSLEER. CDR3 nucleotide sequence: TGCGCCAGCAGCCGCGTTACAGGGCTAACTTGGTATGGCTACACCTTC. Its translation is CASSRVTGLTWYGYTF.

This clonotype was counted only a few times. This chain connects TRBV27 to TRBJ2-3; D gene ambiguous. V lost 4 bases and J 0 bases, leaving 11 bases between the germline ends. Germline V lookup: CDR1 MNHEY, CDR2 SMNVEV (reference sequence). The CDR3 spans 15 residues. The CDR3 region is CASSSYQESTDTQYF. CDR3 DNA sequence: TGTGCCAGCAGTTCGTACCAGGAAAGCACAGATACGCAGTATTTT.

This clonotype occurred a few times. The chain combines TRBV10-3 with TRBJ1-1; D gene ambiguous. The germline V and J ends were trimmed by 4 bases and 0 bases, with 3 bases remaining between them. The CDR3 has 12 residues. Germline V CDR1 and CDR2: ENHRY, SYGVKD. The CDR3 DNA reads TGTGCCATCAGTGCAATGAACACTGAAGCTTTCTTT. It specifies CAISAMNTEAFF.

This rearrangement joins TRBV5-1 to TRBJ1-3; 7 positions match TRBD1. The V gene end was trimmed by 0 bases and the J gene end by 6 bases; junction bases not matched to a gene: 3. Germline CDR1 SGHRS, CDR2 YFSETQ. This CDR3 is 14 amino acids long. The CDR3 sequence: CASSLDRGENTIYF. The CDR3 region has the DNA TGCGCCAGCAGCTTGGACAGGGGAGAAAACACCATATATTTT.

V gene TRBV18 combines with J gene TRBJ2-1; unclear D gene. Trimming took off 6 bases at V and 0 bases at J, with 12 bases between the two ends. This CDR3 contains 15 residues. Germline lookup yields CDR1 KGHSH and CDR2 LQKENI. The CDR3 is CASSPEISSYNEQFF. The CDR3 nucleotides read TGTGCCAGCTCCCCAGAGATTAGCTCCTACAATGAGCAGTTCTTC.

A word on this clonotype: At one of its ends the junction is not consistent with the germline gene, which may arise from a read error. The chain links TRBV7-9 to TRBJ2-5; 10 nucleotides align to TRBD2. Germline V gene lookup returns CDR1 SEHNR and CDR2 FQNEAQ (reference sequence). The CDR3 contains 15 residues. CDR3 coding DNA: TGTGCCAGCAGCCTAGCGGGAGTAAAAGAAGAGACCCAGTACTTC. This gives the protein CASSLAGVKEETQYF. Full variable domain (outside the CDR3, taken from reference TRBV7-9 and TRBJ2-5): DTGVSQNPRHKITKRGQNVTFRCDPISEHNRLYWYRQTLGQGPEFLTYFQNEAQLEKSRLLSDRFSAERPKGSFSTLEIQRTEQGDSAMYLCASSLAGVKEETQYFGPGTRLLVL.

This rearrangement joins TRBV7-9 to TRBJ1-5; maybe TRBD1 (6 bases). Germline assignment: CDR1 SEHNR and CDR2 FQNEAQ (reference sequence). The length of the CDR3 is 14 residues. The V gene lost 4 bases and the J gene lost 3 bases, with 10 bases spanning the gap. CDR3 residues: CASSSTGTNQPQHF. CDR3 in DNA: TGTGCCAGCAGCTCCACAGGGACCAATCAGCCCCAGCATTTT.

The J gene is TRBJ1-4, the V gene TRBV20-1; D is unclear. This CDR3 has 13 residues. Trimming stripped 1 base from V and 7 bases from J, with 10 bases between. The germline V gene encodes CDR1 DFQATT and CDR2 SNEGSKA (reference sequence). Here the CDR3 reads CSARGGWGEKLFF. Here the CDR3 DNA reads TGCAGTGCTAGAGGAGGTTGGGGTGAAAAACTGTTTTTT.

This chain links TRBV7-8 with TRBJ2-3; D not certain. The length of the CDR3 is 12 residues. The germline gives CDR1 SGHVS, CDR2 FQNEAQ. Between the trimmed V and J ends, which lost 5 bases and 6 bases, there was a span of 9 bases. The CDR3 here is CASSHLGDTQYF. The CDR3 DNA reads TGTGCCAGCAGCCACCTCGGGGATACGCAGTATTTT.

The V and J genes are TRBV7-6 and TRBJ2-7; D possibly corresponds to TRBD2 (5 bases). CDR3 size: 14 residues. Trimming pared 4 bases from V and 5 bases from J, leaving 15 bases between. Germline V gene data show CDR1 as SGHVS and CDR2 as FNYEAQ. In nucleotides, the CDR3 is TGTGCCAGCAGCTCAGGACTGGGATTGGACGAGCAGTACTTC. This translates into CASSSGLGLDEQYF.

This chain links TRBV6-1 with TRBJ1-2; 7 nucleotides line up with TRBD1. The CDR3 extends over 14 amino acids. Germline CDR1 and CDR2: MNHNS and SASEGT. The V segment lost 8 bases and the J segment 6 bases; nucleotides outside the gene matches: 12. This CDR3 reads CASATLQGVNGYTF. CDR3 nucleotide sequence: TGTGCCAGCGCCACGCTTCAGGGGGTTAATGGCTACACCTTC.

This clonotype appeared a single time. In DNA, the CDR3 is TGCGCCAGCAGCCAGGCGTTGTTGGAGACCCAGTACTTC. This sequence encodes CASSQALLETQYF. The chain uses TRBV4-1 and TRBJ2-5; D not certain. The germline CDR1 and CDR2 sequences are MGHRA and YSYEKL. V lost 3 bases and J 5 bases, leaving 10 bases between the germline ends. The CDR3 covers 13 residues.

CDR3 sequence: CASTQGNSPLHF. CDR3 DNA: TGTGCCAGCACGCAGGGGAACTCACCCCTCCACTTT. The V call is TRBV6-5, the J call TRBJ1-6; TRBD1 is a possible D gene (6 bases). Trimming cost V 7 bases and J 10 bases, with 11 bases left between them. CDR1 and CDR2 from the germline V gene are MNHEY and SVGAGI. The length of the CDR3 is 12 residues.

This clonotype was detected only a few times. The chain couples TRBV7-6 to TRBJ1-1; unclear D gene. This CDR3 spans 13 amino acids. Germline V CDR1 and CDR2: SGHVS, FNYEAQ. Trimming cost V 7 bases and J 5 bases, with 14 bases left between them. CDR3: CASKRPGETEAFF. The CDR3 nucleotides are TGTGCCAGCAAAAGGCCCGGGGAAACTGAAGCTTTCTTT.

This clonotype was observed a handful of times. The J gene is TRBJ2-5, the V gene TRBV27; D possibly corresponds to TRBD1 (5 bases). V was cut by 8 bases and J by 5 bases, with 15 bases left in between. In germline, CDR1 is MNHEY, CDR2 SMNVEV (reference sequence). The CDR3 contains 13 residues. The CDR3 here is CASGQRGRETQYF. The CDR3 region has the DNA TGTGCCAGCGGGCAAAGGGGCCGTGAGACCCAGTACTTC.